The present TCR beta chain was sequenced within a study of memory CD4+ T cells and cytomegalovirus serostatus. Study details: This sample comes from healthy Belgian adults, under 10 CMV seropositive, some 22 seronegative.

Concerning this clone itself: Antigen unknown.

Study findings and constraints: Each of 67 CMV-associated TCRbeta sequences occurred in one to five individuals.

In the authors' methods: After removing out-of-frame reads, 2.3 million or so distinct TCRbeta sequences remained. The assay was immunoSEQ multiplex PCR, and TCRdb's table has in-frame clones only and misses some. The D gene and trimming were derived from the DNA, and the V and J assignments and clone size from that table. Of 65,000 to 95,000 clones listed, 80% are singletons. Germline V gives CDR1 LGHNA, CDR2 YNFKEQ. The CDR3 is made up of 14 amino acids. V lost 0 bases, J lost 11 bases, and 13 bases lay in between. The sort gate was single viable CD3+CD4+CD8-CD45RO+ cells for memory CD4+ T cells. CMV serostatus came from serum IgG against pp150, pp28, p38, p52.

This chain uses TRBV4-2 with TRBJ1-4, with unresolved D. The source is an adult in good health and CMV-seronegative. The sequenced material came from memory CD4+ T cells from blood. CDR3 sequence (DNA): TGTGCCAGCAGCCAAGACGGCAGGCTCGACAAACTGTTTTTT. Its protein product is CASSQDGRLDKLFF.